The entry below gives a single T cell receptor (beta chain) sequence along with its context. Libraries were prepared by immunoSEQ multiplex PCR; TCRdb keeps only in-frame clonotypes and omits some of them. The repertoire includes around 84,000 clones, roughly nine tenths of them detected once, and over 0.15% sits in the top ten. These data belong to a study of OX40 agonist ivuxolimab in advanced cancers. In the study overall: Partial response was recorded in three patients: one hepatocellular carcinoma and two cutaneous melanoma cases.

Germline V gives CDR1 SGHDT, CDR2 YYEEEE. V was trimmed by 1 base and J by 1 base, leaving 11 bases between them. CDR3 length: 15 amino acids. The sequencing used CD4+ or CD8+ T cells sorted from blood, collected in a trial of the OX40 agonist ivuxolimab. The chain carries TRBV5-6 and TRBJ2-5; a possible D gene is TRBD2 (5 bases). The source of this sequence is an adult with an advanced solid tumor such as melanoma, head and neck, liver or kidney cancer. In DNA, the CDR3 is TGTGCCAGCAGCTTGCGGGTAGGACTCCAAGAGACCCAGTACTTC. Encoded protein: CASSLRVGLQETQYF.